These 31 T cell receptor delta chains originate from one sample sequenced in a study of delta chains in infants with herpesvirus infections. PBMC RNA was reverse transcribed using gamma-chain- and delta-chain-specific primers. TCRdb re-called clones from the RT-PCR reads using CATT. The repertoire holds some 1,500 delta-chain clones, around 28% seen once, with approximately 8.9% in the top ten. The input for sequencing was peripheral blood, taken at time point 1 of longitudinal follow-up. The receptors were sampled from a human donor who was a Ugandan infant, either HIV-exposed or HIV-unexposed (not recorded which).

Worth noting for this clone: It may be a read error: a sequence one base away is much more abundant. Other nucleotide sequences in the sample specify the same CDR3. The V call is TRAV38-2/DV8, the J call TRDJ1; TRDD3 aligns across 10 bases. The CDR3 loop spans 17 amino acids. Germline CDR1 TSESDYY, CDR2 QEAYKQQN. As DNA, the CDR3 is TGTGCCTTATTACTCCCCCATTACTGGGGGATGAGTGATAAACTCATCTTT. It translates to CALLLPHYWGMSDKLIF.

The chain links TRDV2 to TRDJ3; 11 nucleotides match TRDD3. This CDR3 contains 19 residues. Germline CDR1 is GEAIGNYY and CDR2 is EKD. Losses at the gene ends were 0 bases for V and 2 bases for J; bases not matched to a gene: 5. In nucleotides, the CDR3 is TGTGCCTGTGACACCGCTGGGGGATACCTCACCTGGGACACCCGACAGATGTTTTTC. Protein sequence: CACDTAGGYLTWDTRQMFF.

In this sample, this clone turned up once. V usage is TRDV1 and J usage is TRDJ1; the match to TRDD3 covers 9 bases. The V gene end was trimmed by 5 bases and the J gene end by 4 bases; junction bases not matched to a gene: 17. The CDR3 runs to 18 residues. Germline V CDR1 and CDR2: TSWWSYY, QGS. The CDR3 DNA sequence: TGTGCTCTTGGGATTTATACGTTGGGGGATAAGGTTGACGATAAACTCATCTTT. It encodes CALGIYTLGDKVDDKLIF.

Note on this clone: A read error may be the cause here, since a much bigger clone is one base away. The gene calls are TRDV1 and TRDJ1; 7 bases are shared with TRDD3. The length of the CDR3 is 24 residues. Germline lookup yields CDR1 TSWWSYY and CDR2 QGS. V lost 0 bases, J lost 0 bases, and 28 bases stayed unmatched. The CDR3 reads CALGELGPTTAGGVVVGYTDKLIF. CDR3 DNA sequence: TGTGCTCTTGGGGAACTAGGTCCCACTACAGCTGGGGGGGTTGTAGTTGGGTACACCGATAAACTCATCTTT.

In its sample, this clone is large. This chain uses TRDV2 with TRDJ3; 9 bases align to TRDD3. The ends lost 2 bases at V and 0 bases at J; junction bases unmatched: 1. This CDR3 is 17 amino acids long. Germline CDR1 GEAIGNYY, CDR2 EKD. DNA for the CDR3: TGTGCCTGTGACAACTGGGGGAGCTCCTGGGACACCCGACAGATGTTTTTC. Translation gives CACDNWGSSWDTRQMFF.

By share, this clone ranks as large. This sequence joins TRDV2 and TRDJ2, with 7 bases fitting TRDD3. The V segment lost 0 bases and the J segment 1 base; nucleotides outside the gene matches: 1. This CDR3 comprises 15 residues. The germline CDR1 and CDR2 sequences are GEAIGNYY and EKD. CDR3 sequence reads: CACDTVGDLTAQLFF. The DNA for the CDR3 is TGTGCCTGTGACACCGTGGGGGATTTGACAGCACAACTCTTCTTT.

By share, this clone ranks as medium-sized (0.01 to 0.1%). This chain joins TRDV1 and TRDJ1; 11 nucleotides agree with TRDD3. From germline, CDR1 is TSWWSYY and CDR2 QGS. The trim removed 1 base at V and 0 bases at J, leaving 10 bases unmatched. The CDR3 totals 19 residues. The CDR3: CALGEPTGGYLLYTDKLIF. For the CDR3, the DNA is TGTGCTCTTGGGGAACCCACTGGGGGATATCTGCTATACACCGATAAACTCATCTTT.

With respect to this clone: The junction departs from the called germline gene at one end, perhaps through a read error. Additional DNA sequences in this sample encode the identical CDR3. J is TRDJ1 and V is TRDV1; 9 positions agree with TRDD3. Germline values: CDR1 TSWWSYY, CDR2 QGS. CDR3 length: 15 residues. The CDR3 nucleotides read TGTGCTCTTGGGGCTACGGTGGGGGATAGAAGGAAACTCATCTTC. It codes for CALGATVGDRRKLIF.

The chain is built from TRDV1 and TRDJ1; 9 bases fit TRDD3. The CDR3 loop spans 22 amino acids. Looked up from germline, CDR1 is TSWWSYY and CDR2 is QGS. V gave up 3 bases and J gave up 0 bases; unmatched junction bases: 23. The CDR3 coding sequence is TGTGCTCTTGGGGACTCCCACTTCCTTCGTACTGGGGGACCTTTGTACACCGATAAACTCATCTTT. This translates into CALGDSHFLRTGGPLYTDKLIF.

Judged by abundance, this clone is large. This chain uses TRDV1 with TRDJ1; D unresolved. The CDR3 runs to 13 residues. Germline CDR1 reads TSWWSYY; CDR2 reads QGS. V was shortened by 6 bases and J by 1 base, with 9 bases between the two germline ends. CDR3 sequence: CALGLPSTDKLIF. CDR3 DNA sequence: TGTGCTCTTGGTCTCCCCTCCACCGATAAACTCATCTTT.

This clone was seen a single time. This rearrangement joins TRDV1 to TRDJ1, with TRDD3 matching over 10 bases. V was clipped by 0 bases and J by 0 bases; unmatched bases: 13. The CDR3 is made up of 20 amino acids. CDR1 and CDR2 from the germline V gene are TSWWSYY and QGS. The CDR3 loop is CALGELRGRGTGGYTDKLIF. The CDR3 DNA is TGTGCTCTTGGGGAACTGCGGGGGCGAGGGACTGGGGGATACACCGATAAACTCATCTTT.

This clone was seen only a few times. This chain connects TRDV2 to TRDJ3; TRDD3 matches 12 bases. CDR3 length: 19 residues. The V and J ends lost 2 bases and 0 bases, in that order; junction bases with no gene match: 4. From germline, CDR1 is GEAIGNYY and CDR2 EKD. The CDR3 spells CACDILGDTPSWDTRQMFF. CDR3 DNA: TGTGCCTGTGACATACTGGGGGATACCCCCTCCTGGGACACCCGACAGATGTTTTTC.

V is TRDV1 and J is TRDJ1, with 12 bases aligning to TRDD3. V gave up 4 bases and J gave up 2 bases; unmatched junction bases: 17. Germline lookup yields CDR1 TSWWSYY and CDR2 QGS. The CDR3 covers 20 residues. CDR3 sequence reads: CALGVRLPLLGDTHTDKLIF. CDR3 DNA sequence: TGTGCTCTTGGGGTCCGCCTTCCCCTACTGGGGGATACACATACCGATAAACTCATCTTT.

This clone was picked up a small number of times. The V gene is TRDV1, the J gene TRDJ1, with TRDD3 matching over 12 bases. The CDR3 runs to 18 residues. The V gene's germline CDR1 is TSWWSYY and CDR2 QGS. V shed 3 bases, J shed 6 bases, and the junction held 14 bases outside the gene matches. CDR3 bases: TGTGCTCTTGGGGACCGCGCCTCTGGGGGATACGCGGAATATAAACTCATCTTT. This encodes CALGDRASGGYAEYKLIF.

This clone qualifies as medium-sized. V gene TRDV3 combines with J gene TRDJ1; maybe TRDD3 (9 bases). In germline, CDR1 is TVYSNPD, CDR2 GDNSRS (reference sequence). The ends were cut back, 3 bases at V and 10 bases at J, with 36 bases in the middle. The CDR3 is 18 residues long. For the CDR3, the DNA is TGTGCCTTCGCTTCCTACTTGTACTGGGGGAAGAGTCTCCAAGGACTCATCTTT. It yields the protein CAFASYLYWGKSLQGLIF.

This clone is judged medium-sized. V gene TRDV1 combines with J gene TRDJ1; 8 bases map to TRDD3. Germline CDR1 TSWWSYY, CDR2 QGS. Losses at the gene ends were 1 base for V and 4 bases for J; bases not matched to a gene: 11. The CDR3 extends over 17 amino acids. The CDR3: CALGEPLCTGGLDKLIF. CDR3 DNA sequence: TGTGCTCTTGGGGAACCCCTTTGTACTGGGGGTCTCGATAAACTCATCTTT.

Relative to its sample, this clone is large. This sequence joins TRDV1 and TRDJ1, with D possibly TRDD3 on 5 matching bases. Germline V gene lookup returns CDR1 TSWWSYY and CDR2 QGS. The V end lost 2 bases, the J end lost 3 bases, and 28 bases lay between the germline ends. This CDR3 region has 20 residues. The CDR3 protein is CALGEGGLYRGEPISDKLIF. CDR3 bases: TGTGCTCTTGGGGAAGGAGGCCTGTATCGTGGGGAACCTATCTCCGATAAACTCATCTTT.

The J gene is TRDJ1, the V gene TRDV1; 7 bases fit TRDD3. V was clipped by 6 bases and J by 2 bases; unmatched bases: 12. The CDR3 is 16 residues long. The V gene's germline CDR1 is TSWWSYY and CDR2 QGS. The CDR3 spells CALGEIYAGGTDKLIF. CDR3 coding DNA: TGTGCTCTTGGAGAAATCTACGCTGGGGGGACCGATAAACTCATCTTT.

The CDR3 loop reads CALGEYGWGITSSWDTRQMFF. Written as DNA, the CDR3 is TGTGCTCTTGGGGAATACGGCTGGGGGATTACAAGCTCCTGGGACACCCGACAGATGTTTTTC. V usage is TRDV1 and J usage is TRDJ3; 9 bases map to TRDD3. Germline CDR1 TSWWSYY, CDR2 QGS. Trimming at V came to 2 bases and at J to 0 bases, leaving 11 bases not matched to a gene. This CDR3 is built from 21 residues.

This chain connects TRDV1 to TRDJ2; possibly TRDD3 for D (10 bases). Trimming pared 3 bases from V and 0 bases from J, leaving 41 bases between. Looked up from germline, CDR1 is TSWWSYY and CDR2 is QGS. CDR3 length: 26 amino acids. The CDR3 nucleotides are TGTGCTCTTGGGGATGCCCCCCTTCCTACGGGTACTGGGGGATTCTGTGGTAGTGCTTTGACAGCACAACTCTTCTTT. It codes for CALGDAPLPTGTGGFCGSALTAQLFF.

This clone turned up a few times. The genes are TRDV2 and TRDJ2; 7 positions agree with TRDD3. V shed 3 bases and J 4 bases; nucleotides not matched to a gene: 1. The CDR3 loop spans 13 amino acids. The germline gives CDR1 GEAIGNYY, CDR2 EKD. CDR3: CACDYWGTAQLFF. CDR3 nucleotide sequence: TGTGCCTGTGACTACTGGGGGACAGCACAACTCTTCTTT.

This clone was counted between two and nine times. Other DNA sequences of this sample code for an identical CDR3. The rearrangement joins TRDV1 to TRDJ1; 8 bases align to TRDD3. Germline values: CDR1 TSWWSYY, CDR2 QGS. With 0 bases clipped from V and 0 bases from J, the junction kept 9 bases outside the gene matches. The CDR3 covers 18 residues. For the CDR3, the DNA is TGTGCTCTTGGGGAACTTTTTTGCGTACTGGGGGACACCGATAAACTCATCTTT. Amino acids: CALGELFCVLGDTDKLIF.

This clone rates as large. The chain combines TRDV1 with TRDJ1; TRDD3 matches at 9 bases. CDR3 length equals 22 residues. Losses at the gene ends were 0 bases for V and 1 base for J; bases not matched to a gene: 21. CDR1 is TSWWSYY and CDR2 is QGS in the germline V gene. The DNA for the CDR3 is TGTGCTCTTGGGGAACTACGCTTCCTAGAATTGGGGGATAAACAGGGCACCGATAAACTCATCTTT. Translated, it gives CALGELRFLELGDKQGTDKLIF.

V and J are TRDV2 and TRDJ3; TRDD3 might be the D (5 bases). The length of the CDR3 is 14 residues. The germline V and J ends were trimmed by 2 bases and 5 bases, with 6 bases remaining between them. The germline V gene encodes CDR1 GEAIGNYY and CDR2 EKD. The CDR3 reads CACDILGDTRQMFF. CDR3 sequence (DNA): TGTGCCTGTGACATACTGGGGGACACCCGACAGATGTTTTTC.

In its sample, this clone was seen a few times. CDR3 amino acids: CALGEPPLAAARGDKLIF. The CDR3 DNA follows: TGTGCTCTTGGGGAACCTCCCCTCGCTGCGGCTCGGGGCGATAAACTCATCTTT. The chain links TRDV1 to TRDJ1; no definite D call. Germline lookup yields CDR1 TSWWSYY and CDR2 QGS. Trimming stripped 1 base from V and 4 bases from J, with 22 bases between. The CDR3 runs 18 residues.

About this clone: A much larger clone lies a single base off, so this may be a read error. Here the CDR3 reads CALGTSRAGAHWGIGLTAQLFF. The CDR3 coding sequence is TGTGCTCTTGGGACATCCCGGGCCGGGGCCCACTGGGGGATCGGCTTGACAGCACAACTCTTCTTT. The chain couples TRDV1 to TRDJ2; TRDD3 matches 10 bases. CDR3 size: 22 residues. V trimming: 5 bases; J trimming: 2 bases; junction bases outside the gene matches: 23. Germline V CDR1 and CDR2: TSWWSYY, QGS.

This clone was observed a few times. V and J are TRDV1 and TRDJ1; TRDD3 matches at 10 bases. The CDR3 is 17 amino acids. Germline V gene lookup returns CDR1 TSWWSYY and CDR2 QGS. With V trimmed by 5 bases and J by 2 bases, 11 bases remained unmatched. The CDR3 region has the DNA TGTGCTCTTGGGAGAGTCCCGACTGGGGGATCTACCGATAAACTCATCTTT. Translating it yields CALGRVPTGGSTDKLIF.

By frequency in the sample, this clone is large. The genes are TRDV2 and TRDJ1; D possibly corresponds to TRDD3 (6 bases). The germline V gene encodes CDR1 GEAIGNYY and CDR2 EKD. Trimming left V 2 bases short and J 0 bases short, with 27 bases between. The CDR3 sequence is 20 residues long. The CDR3 sequence is CACDIKRIPLGSTYTDKLIF. CDR3 bases: TGTGCCTGTGACATCAAGAGGATACCATTGGGGTCTACTTACACCGATAAACTCATCTTT.

This clone was observed a few times. Other nucleotide sequences from this sample produce the same CDR3. The chain combines TRDV1 with TRDJ2, with 12 bases identical to TRDD3. The V and J ends lost 5 bases and 5 bases, in that order; junction bases with no gene match: 9. Germline V CDR1 and CDR2: TSWWSYY, QGS. This CDR3 is 17 amino acids long. This chain's CDR3 is CALGKYWGIPPTAQLFF. The CDR3 DNA reads as TGTGCTCTTGGGAAATACTGGGGGATACCCCCAACAGCACAACTCTTCTTT.

On this clone: This may be a read error, as it is one base from a much larger clone. The chain links TRDV1 to TRDJ1; D possibly uses TRDD2 or TRDD3 (6 bases each). CDR3 size: 20 residues. V was cut by 0 bases and J by 1 base, with 24 bases left in between. Germline CDR1 is TSWWSYY and CDR2 is QGS. The CDR3 is CALGELSYPRSAGVTDKLIF. CDR3 nucleotides: TGTGCTCTTGGGGAACTCTCCTACCCCCGCTCAGCTGGGGTCACCGATAAACTCATCTTT.

This clone is labeled medium-sized (0.01 to 0.1%). The chain employs TRDV2 and TRDJ2, with 7 bases that match TRDD3. Germline CDR1 and CDR2: GEAIGNYY and EKD. V shed 5 bases and J 3 bases; nucleotides not matched to a gene: 8. This CDR3 is 15 amino acids long. The CDR3 bases are TGTGCCTGTGGGGTTGGGGGACGACTGACAGCACAACTCTTCTTT. Its protein is CACGVGGRLTAQLFF.